The entry below gives a single TCR beta chain sequence along with its context. The sample comes from a study of cytomegalovirus exposure and HLA in healthy donors. CDR1 and CDR2 from the germline V gene are SNHLY and FYNNEI. V was trimmed by 6 bases and J by 6 bases, leaving 5 bases between them. The CDR3 contains 11 residues. Primers: 60 Vbeta forward and 13 Jbeta reverse. The protocol was immunoSEQ multiplex PCR, while the TCRdb copy is restricted to in-frame clones and leaves out a portion. The sample holds about 89,000 clones, around 74% seen once. The TCR originated in a man between 25 and 39 years old in good health and CMV-seropositive. The sequenced material came from PBMCs. The gene calls are TRBV2 and TRBJ2-2; D not certain. The DNA for the CDR3 is TGTGCCAGCAGGAGATCCGGGGAGCTGTTTTTT. It specifies CASRRSGELFF.